The 24 T cell receptor beta chains below come from one sample, sequenced in a study of response to subunit inactivated influenza vaccine. TCRdb reprocessed the RT-PCR reads with MiXCR, giving one entry per CDR3 protein. The table records about 800,000 distinct CDR3 sequences, 20% to 25% of them present only once. This specimen consisted of PBMCs from blood, obtained less than 6 days after vaccination. The source is a man between 45 and 60 years old who received an inactivated influenza vaccine.

The genes are TRBV11-1 and TRBJ2-2; tentatively, D is TRBD1 (5 bases). CDR1 and CDR2 (germline): SGHAT, FQDESV (reference sequence). V dropped 1 base and J dropped 6 bases, with 21 bases sitting between them. The CDR3 consists of 18 residues. The CDR3 loop reads CASSLETLLVREAGELFF. CDR3 nucleotide sequence: TGTGCCAGCAGCTTAGAAACTTTACTGGTCAGGGAAGCCGGGGAGCTGTTTTTT.

This clonotype was seen a few times. The CDR3 bases are TGCAGTGCTAGTATCAGCGGGAGGATCTCCTACAATGAGCAGTTCTTC. Amino acids: CSASISGRISYNEQFF. The chain recombines TRBV20-1 with TRBJ2-1, with 9 bases lining up with TRBD2. Germline V gene sequence: CDR1 DFQATT, CDR2 SNEGSKA (reference sequence). The CDR3 is 16 amino acids. Losses at the gene ends were 3 bases for V and 0 bases for J; bases not matched to a gene: 6.

The chain uses TRBV15 and TRBJ2-5, with TRBD2 as a possible D gene (6 bases). Germline V gene lookup returns CDR1 LNHNV and CDR2 YYDKDF (reference sequence). The CDR3 has 15 amino acids. V lost 4 bases to trimming and J lost 2 bases, with 14 bases between them. The CDR3 sequence is CATSNLASVQETQYF. DNA of the CDR3: TGTGCCACCAGCAACCTAGCGTCGGTTCAAGAGACCCAGTACTTC. Supplemented by reference TRBV15 and TRBJ2-5, the full variable domain reads DAMVIQNPRYQVTQFGKPVTLSCSQTLNHNVMYWYQQKSSQAPKLLFHYYDKDFNNEADTPDNFQSRRPNTSFCFLDIRSPGLGDTAMYLCATSNLASVQETQYFGPGTRLLVL.

This clonotype has just a few counts. The chain couples TRBV7-2 to TRBJ2-7, with D unresolved. The length of the CDR3 is 19 residues. CDR1 is SGHTA, CDR2 FQGNSA, per germline. The V and J ends lost 0 bases and 3 bases respectively, with 24 bases between them. CDR3 protein: CASSLATGPLRSQYYEQYF. Here the CDR3 DNA reads TGTGCCAGCAGCTTAGCCACGGGCCCTCTAAGGTCTCAGTACTACGAGCAGTACTTC.

The table lists this clonotype with many counts. The chain joins TRBV7-9 to TRBJ2-1, with 9 bases matching TRBD2. There are 14 residues in the CDR3. Trimming cost V 5 bases and J 7 bases; bases outside gene matches: 6. CDR1 and CDR2 from the germline V gene are SEHNR and FQNEAQ (reference sequence). DNA for the CDR3: TGTGCCAGCAGCCTCCTTCTAGCGGGGAATGAGCAGTTCTTC. Translation: CASSLLLAGNEQFF. Full variable domain (missing parts from reference TRBV7-9 and TRBJ2-1): DTGVSQNPRHKITKRGQNVTFRCDPISEHNRLYWYRQTLGQGPEFLTYFQNEAQLEKSRLLSDRFSAERPKGSFSTLEIQRTEQGDSAMYLCASSLLLAGNEQFFGPGTRLTVL.

This clonotype showed up just a few times. The chain is built from TRBV12-3 or TRBV12-4 and TRBJ1-6, with 9 bases lining up with TRBD1. The junction had 8 bases not matched to a gene; V was cut back by 5 bases and J by 9 bases. CDR3 size: 15 residues. The CDR3 DNA reads TGTGCCAGCAGTACTACAGGGGGCGCGACTTCACCCCTCCACTTT. Amino acid sequence: CASSTTGGATSPLHF.

This clonotype was observed a handful of times. The chain combines TRBV20-1 with TRBJ2-5; 11 bases map to TRBD2. Germline CDR1 and CDR2: DFQATT and SNEGSKA (reference sequence). CDR3 length: 18 residues. V was clipped by 2 bases and J by 1 base; unmatched bases: 12. The CDR3 protein is CSARPLLRLAGSQETQYF. In DNA form, the CDR3 reads TGCAGTGCTAGACCTCTTCTCCGACTAGCGGGATCCCAAGAGACCCAGTACTTC.

V gene TRBV10-3 combines with J gene TRBJ2-5; a weak D match, TRBD1 (6 bases). The CDR3 totals 15 residues. Germline V gives CDR1 ENHRY, CDR2 SYGVKD. The ends were cut back, 3 bases at V and 2 bases at J, with 13 bases in the middle. Here the CDR3 reads CAISDPGHPQETQYF. The CDR3 bases are TGTGCCATCAGTGACCCGGGACACCCTCAAGAGACCCAGTACTTC.

The V and J genes are TRBV2 and TRBJ2-1; TRBD2 matches 13 bases. Germline lookup yields CDR1 SNHLY and CDR2 FYNNEI. The CDR3 covers 19 residues. CDR3 protein: CTRSLALSTSGGAVNEQFF. The CDR3 DNA is TGTACCCGCAGTTTAGCGCTTAGTACTAGCGGGGGGGCGGTCAATGAGCAGTTCTTC.

CDR3 residues: CASSLAGQVGEQYF. The CDR3 nucleotides are TGTGCCAGCAGCTTAGCGGGGCAGGTGGGGGAGCAGTACTTC. The chain is built from TRBV7-8 and TRBJ2-7, with TRBD1 as a possible D gene (5 bases). The germline V gene has CDR1 SGHVS and CDR2 FQNEAQ. V lost 0 bases and J lost 7, with 13 bases in between. The CDR3 is made up of 14 amino acids.

This clonotype was counted between two and nine times. Here the CDR3 reads CSVAYRDDNEQFF. CDR3 in DNA: TGCAGCGTTGCGTACAGGGACGACAATGAGCAGTTCTTC. This chain links TRBV29-1 with TRBJ2-1; TRBD1 is a possible D gene (6 bases). The CDR3 runs 13 residues. Germline CDR1 is SQVTM and CDR2 is ANQGSEA. The ends were cut back, 4 bases at V and 5 bases at J, with 12 bases in the middle.

The gene calls are TRBV7-2 and TRBJ1-2; no definite D call. V was trimmed by 5 bases and J by 4 bases, leaving 17 bases between them. Germline CDR1 reads SGHTA; CDR2 reads FQGNSA. The length of the CDR3 is 15 residues. The CDR3 reads CASSPTGGLGYGYTF. The CDR3 coding sequence is TGTGCCAGCAGCCCCACGGGAGGGCTGGGCTATGGCTACACCTTC.

As for this clonotype: The junction differs from germline at one of its ends, possibly a read error. V gene TRBV5-1 combines with J gene TRBJ2-7; 9 bases are a match to TRBD1. Germline V gives CDR1 SGHRS, CDR2 YFSETQ. This CDR3 has 12 residues. The CDR3 region has the DNA TGCGCCAGCAGCTTCGACAGGGGGAGCCCTCGATTC. Translation: CASSFDRGSPRF.

The chain combines TRBV12-3 or TRBV12-4 with TRBJ2-4, with D possibly TRBD1 on 5 matching bases. The V end lost 0 bases, the J end lost 8 bases, and 11 bases lay between the germline ends. CDR3 length: 14 amino acids. CDR3 loop: CASSLARTRDIQYF. The CDR3 nucleotides are TGTGCCAGCAGTTTAGCGAGGACCAGGGACATTCAGTACTTC.

This chain joins TRBV6-1 and TRBJ2-1; 10 bases match TRBD1. Trimming at V came to 2 bases and at J to 8 bases, leaving 3 bases not matched to a gene. CDR3 length: 14 residues. The V gene's germline CDR1 is MNHNS and CDR2 SASEGT. CDR3 sequence reads: CASSEWTGGDEQFF. The CDR3 region has the DNA TGTGCCAGCAGTGAATGGACAGGGGGAGATGAGCAGTTCTTC.

The chain links TRBV12-3 or TRBV12-4 to TRBJ2-2, with D maybe TRBD2 (5 bases). CDR3 size: 15 residues. V shed 3 bases and J shed 5 bases, with 13 bases lying between them. Here the CDR3 reads CASSFDGISTGELFF. In nucleotides, the CDR3 is TGTGCCAGCAGTTTCGACGGGATTAGTACCGGGGAGCTGTTTTTT.

There are a few counts of this clonotype. V is TRBV28 and J is TRBJ2-7; 9 positions match TRBD1. V lost 1 base, J lost 5 bases, and 6 bases stayed unmatched. Germline loops: CDR1 MDHEN, CDR2 SYDVKM. CDR3 size: 15 residues. CDR3 amino acids: CASSLYSRDRDEQYF. DNA of the CDR3: TGTGCCAGCAGTTTATATAGCCGGGACAGGGACGAGCAGTACTTC.

This rearrangement joins TRBV10-3 to TRBJ2-6; perhaps TRBD1 as D (6 bases). V was clipped by 2 bases and J by 0 bases, with 20 bases between them. This CDR3 has 20 residues. Germline CDR1 ENHRY, CDR2 SYGVKD. This chain's CDR3 is CAISEGQSQPFNSGANVLTF. The DNA of the CDR3 is TGTGCCATCAGTGAGGGACAGTCCCAACCTTTCAACTCTGGGGCCAACGTCCTGACTTTC.

V usage is TRBV10-2 and J usage is TRBJ2-1, with a weak D call TRBD2 (5 bases). CDR3 length equals 17 residues. CDR1 and CDR2 (germline): WSHSY, SAAADI. The V end was cut by 4 bases, the J end by 2 bases, with 18 bases between. The CDR3 loop is CASSGWGVARAYNEQFF. The CDR3 DNA reads as TGCGCCAGCAGTGGGTGGGGAGTGGCTAGGGCCTACAATGAGCAGTTCTTC.

This clonotype showed up just a few times. The V and J genes are TRBV3-1 and TRBJ2-3; 9 nucleotides match TRBD1. V trimming: 4 bases; J trimming: 5 bases; junction bases outside the gene matches: 7. The CDR3 loop spans 15 amino acids. Germline V lookup: CDR1 LGHDT, CDR2 YNNKEL (reference sequence). CDR3 sequence reads: CASSLRDRVLDTQYF. In nucleotides, the CDR3 is TGTGCCAGCAGCCTCCGGGACAGGGTCCTAGATACGCAGTATTTT.

This clonotype was counted a few times. The chain joins TRBV9 to TRBJ1-1, with TRBD1 identical over 7 bases. The CDR3 is made up of 15 amino acids. The germline V gene encodes CDR1 SGDLS and CDR2 YYNGEE. V shed 4 bases, J shed 3 bases, and the junction held 9 bases outside the gene matches. As DNA, the CDR3 is TGTGCCAGCAGCTCCGTGAGGGGGCCAGACACTGAAGCTTTCTTT. This translates into CASSSVRGPDTEAFF. The variable domain in full, with the rest retrieved from reference TRBV9 and TRBJ1-1, is DSGVTQTPKHLITATGQRVTLRCSPRSGDLSVYWYQQSLDQGLQFLIQYYNGEERAKGNILERFSAQQFPDLHSELNLSSLELGDSALYFCASSSVRGPDTEAFFGQGTRLTVV.

The chain links TRBV27 to TRBJ2-7; 8 positions agree with TRBD1. The CDR3 is 15 residues long. Germline-derived CDR1 and CDR2 are MNHEY and SMNVEV (reference sequence). V was pared by 6 bases and J by 3 bases, with 10 bases of the junction left unmatched. CDR3 bases: TGTGCCAGCAGATTGACAGGGGTGGGCTACTACGAGCAGTACTTC. As protein: CASRLTGVGYYEQYF.

The chain recombines TRBV29-1 with TRBJ2-2; 8 positions agree with TRBD2. Germline V gene data show CDR1 as SQVTM and CDR2 as ANQGSEA. Trimming at V came to 8 bases and at J to 4 bases, leaving 3 bases not matched to a gene. This CDR3 is 12 amino acids long. The chain's CDR3 is CSLAGSTGELFF. For the CDR3, the DNA is TGCAGCTTAGCGGGATCCACCGGGGAGCTGTTTTTT.

The chain uses TRBV19 and TRBJ2-7, with D possibly being TRBD1 (6 bases). V was pared by 4 bases and J by 5 bases, with 12 bases between. This CDR3 has 13 amino acids. In germline, CDR1 is LNHDA, CDR2 SQIVND (reference sequence). For the CDR3, the DNA is TGTGCCAGTAGTAGACAGGCGAACCACGAGCAGTACTTC. Its protein product is CASSRQANHEQYF.